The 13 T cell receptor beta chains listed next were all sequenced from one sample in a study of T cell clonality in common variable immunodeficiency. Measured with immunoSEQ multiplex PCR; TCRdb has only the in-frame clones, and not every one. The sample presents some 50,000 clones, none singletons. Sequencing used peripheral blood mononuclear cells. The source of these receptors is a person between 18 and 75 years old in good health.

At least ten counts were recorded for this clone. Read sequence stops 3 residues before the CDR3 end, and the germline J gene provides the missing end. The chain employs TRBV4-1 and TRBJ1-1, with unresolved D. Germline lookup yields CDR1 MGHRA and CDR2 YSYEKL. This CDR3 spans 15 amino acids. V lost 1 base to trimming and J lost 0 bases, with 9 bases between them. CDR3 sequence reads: CASSQAGVMNTEAFF. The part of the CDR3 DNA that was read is TGCGCCAGCAGCCAAGCAGGAGTAATGAACACTGAA.

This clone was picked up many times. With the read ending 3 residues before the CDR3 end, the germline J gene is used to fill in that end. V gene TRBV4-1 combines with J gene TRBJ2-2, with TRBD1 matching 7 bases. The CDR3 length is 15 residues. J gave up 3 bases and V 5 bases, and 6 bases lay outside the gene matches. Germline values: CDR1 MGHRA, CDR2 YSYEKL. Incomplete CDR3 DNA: TGCGCCAGCAGCTCACCGGGACAGCACACCGGGGAG. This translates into CASSSPGQHTGE. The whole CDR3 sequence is CASSSPGQHTGELFF.

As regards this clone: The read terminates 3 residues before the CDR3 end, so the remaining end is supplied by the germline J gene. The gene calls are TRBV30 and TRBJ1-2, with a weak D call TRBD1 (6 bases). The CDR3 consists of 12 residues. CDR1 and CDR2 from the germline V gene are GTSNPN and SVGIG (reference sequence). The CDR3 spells CAWRGATDTYTF. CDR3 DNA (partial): TGTGCCTGGCGGGGGGCCACAGATACC.

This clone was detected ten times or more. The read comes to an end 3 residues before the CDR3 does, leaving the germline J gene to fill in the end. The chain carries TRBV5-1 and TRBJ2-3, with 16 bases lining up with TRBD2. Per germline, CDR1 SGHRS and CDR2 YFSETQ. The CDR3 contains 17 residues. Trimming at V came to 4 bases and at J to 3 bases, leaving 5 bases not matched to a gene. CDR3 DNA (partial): TGCGCCAGCAGCCCCGGGACTAGCGGGGGGGCGACAGATACG. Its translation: CASSPGTSGGATDT. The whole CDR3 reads CASSPGTSGGATDTQYF.

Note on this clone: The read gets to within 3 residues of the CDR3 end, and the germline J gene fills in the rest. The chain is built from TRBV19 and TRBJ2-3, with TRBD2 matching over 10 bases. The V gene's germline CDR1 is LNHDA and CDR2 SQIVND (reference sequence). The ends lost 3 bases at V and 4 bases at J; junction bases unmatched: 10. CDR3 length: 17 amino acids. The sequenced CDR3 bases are TGTGCCAGTAGTATGGGGGGTAGCGGGGGGCGGGCAGATACG. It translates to CASSMGGSGGRADT. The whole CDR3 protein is CASSMGGSGGRADTQYF.

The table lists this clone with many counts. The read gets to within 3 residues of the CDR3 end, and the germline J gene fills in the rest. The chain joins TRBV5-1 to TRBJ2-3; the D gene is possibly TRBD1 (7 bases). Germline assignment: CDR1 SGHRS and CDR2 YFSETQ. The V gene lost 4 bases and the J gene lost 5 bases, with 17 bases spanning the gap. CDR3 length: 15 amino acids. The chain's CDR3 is CASSGGGGRGDTQYF. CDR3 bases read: TGCGCCAGCAGCGGCGGAGGGGGCCGCGGAGATACG.

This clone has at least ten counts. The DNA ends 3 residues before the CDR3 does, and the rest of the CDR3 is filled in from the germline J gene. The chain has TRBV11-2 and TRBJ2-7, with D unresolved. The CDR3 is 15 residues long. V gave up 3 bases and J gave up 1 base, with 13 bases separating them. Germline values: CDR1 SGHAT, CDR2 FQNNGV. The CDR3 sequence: CASSLETRISYEQYF. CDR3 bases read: TGTGCCAGCAGCTTGGAGACGCGGATATCCTACGAG.

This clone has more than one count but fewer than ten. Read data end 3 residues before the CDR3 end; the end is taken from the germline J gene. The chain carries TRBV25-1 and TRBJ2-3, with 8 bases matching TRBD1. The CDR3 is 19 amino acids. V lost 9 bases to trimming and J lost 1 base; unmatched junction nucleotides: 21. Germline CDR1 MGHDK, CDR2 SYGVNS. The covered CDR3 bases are TGTGCCAGTTCCCTAGTAATGGGACAGGCAACCTTGTGCACAGATACG. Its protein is CASSLVMGQATLCTDT. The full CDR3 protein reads CASSLVMGQATLCTDTQYF.

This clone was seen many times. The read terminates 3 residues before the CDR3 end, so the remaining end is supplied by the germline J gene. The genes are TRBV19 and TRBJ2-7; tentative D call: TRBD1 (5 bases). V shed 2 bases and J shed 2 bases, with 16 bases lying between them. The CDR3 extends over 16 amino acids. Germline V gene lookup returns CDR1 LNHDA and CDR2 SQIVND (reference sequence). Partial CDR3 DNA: TGTGCCAGTAGTATATCCCCGCAGGGCTTCGCCTACGAG. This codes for CASSISPQGFAYE. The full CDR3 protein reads CASSISPQGFAYEQYF. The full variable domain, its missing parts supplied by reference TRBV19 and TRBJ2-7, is DGGITQSPKYLFRKEGQNVTLSCEQNLNHDAMYWYRQDPGQGLRLIYYSQIVNDFQKGDIAEGYSVSREKKESFPLTVTSAQKNPTAFYLCASSISPQGFAYEQYFGPGTRLTVT.

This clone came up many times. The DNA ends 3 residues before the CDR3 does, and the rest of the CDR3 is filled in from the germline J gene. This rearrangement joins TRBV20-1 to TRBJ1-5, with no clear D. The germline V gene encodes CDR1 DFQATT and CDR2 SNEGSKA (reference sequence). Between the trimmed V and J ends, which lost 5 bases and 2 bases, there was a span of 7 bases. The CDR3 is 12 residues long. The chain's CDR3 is CSAGVGNQPQHF. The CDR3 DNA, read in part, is TGCAGTGCTGGAGTAGGCAATCAGCCC.

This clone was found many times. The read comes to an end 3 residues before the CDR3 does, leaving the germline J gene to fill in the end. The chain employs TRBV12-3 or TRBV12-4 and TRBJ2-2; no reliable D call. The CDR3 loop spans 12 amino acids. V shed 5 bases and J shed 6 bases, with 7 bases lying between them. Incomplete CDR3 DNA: TGTGCCAGCAGTCGGTCTCCCGGGGAG. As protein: CASSRSPGE. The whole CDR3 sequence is CASSRSPGELFF.

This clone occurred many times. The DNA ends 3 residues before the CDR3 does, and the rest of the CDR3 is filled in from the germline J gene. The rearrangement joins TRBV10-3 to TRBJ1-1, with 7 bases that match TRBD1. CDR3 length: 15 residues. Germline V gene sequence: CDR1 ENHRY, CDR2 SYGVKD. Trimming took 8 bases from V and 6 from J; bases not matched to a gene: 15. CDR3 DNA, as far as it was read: TGTGCCATCGGACAGGACACCCCTGTGGGGGCTGAA. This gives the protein CAIGQDTPVGAE. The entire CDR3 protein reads CAIGQDTPVGAEAFF.

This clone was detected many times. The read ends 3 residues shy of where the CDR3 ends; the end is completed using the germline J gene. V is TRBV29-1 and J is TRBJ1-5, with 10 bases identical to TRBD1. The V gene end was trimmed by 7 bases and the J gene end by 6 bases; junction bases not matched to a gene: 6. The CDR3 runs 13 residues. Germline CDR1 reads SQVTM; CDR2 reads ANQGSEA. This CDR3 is CSAQTGGGQPQHF. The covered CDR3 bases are TGCAGCGCTCAGACAGGGGGCGGTCAGCCC.